The clone carrying this T cell receptor (beta chain) was counted between two and nine times. CDR1 and CDR2 (germline): MNHEY, SMNVEV (reference sequence). Deletions cut 5 bases from V and 3 bases from J, with 14 bases between. There are 15 residues in the CDR3. Together with a sample-barcoded 5' primer, a J-beta primer mix was included in a second PCR lasting about 6 to 11 cycles. One entry per CDR3 protein, called by TCRdb with MiXCR from the 5' RACE reads. The table has 1.6 million or so distinct CDR3 sequences, about 31% seen once. This sample is drawn from a study of blood T cells in healthy people across ages.

The chain joins TRBV27 to TRBJ2-1; no reliable D call. This receptor was identified in a woman in her thirties in good health. The specimen was blood. The CDR3 nucleotides read TGTGCCAGCAGTGCTACTCGGTCAATCTACAATGAGCAGTTCTTC. It is translated as CASSATRSIYNEQFF.